This TCR beta chain was profiled in a study of blood T cell repertoires in COVID-19 (dated by TCRdb to 2020 to 2021). Context from the whole study: Collaborator samples came from the United States, Italy and Spain and covered acute and convalescent phases of COVID-19. The repertoires were released in a freely available public database meant as a resource for research on the immune response to SARS-CoV-2. Deeply sampled blood TCRbeta repertoires from subjects exposed to, actively infected with, or recovered from COVID-19 were included in the dataset. The material from the prospective study consisted of cDNA or gDNA derived from T cells, B-cell-depleted T cells, or PBMCs. Samples were obtained from the ongoing ImmuneRACE study (first 160 participants) and from some 1,300 subjects provided by 6 global collaborators. Nearly every sample came with metadata listing a de-identified subject ID, COVID-19 status, age in years and sex. HLA class I and class II types, where available, came from metadata supplied by the sample provider rather than from assay-based typing. Study-level results and caveats: How much clinical and demographic metadata was included differed by source and by participant, and the metadata was provided uncurated.

TCRbeta CDR3 regions were amplified from genomic DNA by means of the immunoSEQ Assay, a bias-controlled multiplex PCR. The source study handled its data this way. Nucleated cell counts per sample were estimated from amplification of reference gene primers within the assay. Sequence reads were collapsed and filtered to measure the absolute abundance of every unique TCRbeta CDR3 rearrangement. Productive Simpson clonality was computed per sample as the square root of Simpson's diversity index over productive rearrangements. TCRdb's version of the immuneACCESS table is confined to in-frame rearrangements and falls short of the full clone set. An unresolved V gene accounts for under half of the shortfall where checked; the remainder is of unknown origin. Clone size and the V and J calls come from that table; the DNA yielded D and trimming. Here the sample has 100,000 or so clones; approximately 84% occur a single time. In total, the top ten clones hold around 4% of the sample.

V is trimmed back by 5 bases and J by 9 bases, and the junction contains 8 bases that no gene match accounts for. The CDR3 runs 16 residues from the cysteine to the phenylalanine. Only the CDR3 DNA is retained, 48 bases long and in frame from the first base. Per the germline V gene (reference sequence), SSHAT is the CDR1 and FNYEAQ is the CDR2. A remark on this clone: Its target antigen remains unknown. The record has no base qualities; no much larger clone is one base away.

Each collaborating institution followed its own protocols to collect whole blood in K2EDTA tubes. For TCRbeta analysis, collaborators shipped samples in one of three forms: frozen whole blood, isolated PBMCs, or DNA extracted from either of those sample types. Specimen: peripheral blood. The sequence was collected from a human donor in a cohort sampled during active COVID-19. This sequence uses TRBV7-7 and TRBJ2-1, with 15 bases in between that match TRBD2. The CDR3 protein is CASSPGTSGGRGEQFF. The nucleotides read TGTGCCAGCAGCCCAGGGACTAGCGGGGGGCGGGGTGAGCAGTTCTTC. The entire variable domain, with the stretches around the CDR3 drawn from the reference TRBV7-7 and TRBJ2-1 proteins, is GAGVSQSPRYKVTKRGQDVTLRCDPISSHATLYWYQQALGQGPEFLTYFNYEAQPDKSGLPSDRFSAERPEGSISTLTIQRTEQRDSAMYRCASSPGTSGGRGEQFFGPGTRLTVL.